Each of the 27 T cell receptor beta chains below was sequenced from the same sample in a study of cytotoxic CD8 clonotypes in ibrutinib-treated CLL. Measured with immunoSEQ multiplex PCR; TCRdb has only the in-frame clones, and not every one. The table records 110,000 to 150,000 clones, more than 75% of them present only once. Sample: PBMCs, taken after 24 months of ibrutinib treatment. These TCRs come from a human donor with chronic lymphocytic leukemia.

This clone was detected a few times. This chain connects TRBV30 to TRBJ2-3; the D call may be TRBD1 or TRBD2 (5 bases each). Germline assignment: CDR1 GTSNPN and CDR2 SVGIG (reference sequence). CDR3 length equals 14 residues. Between the trimmed V and J ends, which lost 6 bases and 7 bases, there was a span of 20 bases. CDR3 coding DNA: TGTGCCTGCTCCCCGTGGCAGGGCGGGTATACGCAGTATTTT. This gives the protein CACSPWQGGYTQYF.

The rearrangement links TRBV18 to TRBJ1-1, with TRBD1 as a possible D gene (6 bases). The CDR3 contains 13 residues. The germline V and J ends were trimmed by 3 bases and 4 bases, with 9 bases remaining between them. CDR1 and CDR2 from the germline V gene are KGHSH and LQKENI. The CDR3 bases are TGTGCCAGCTCACCCCCACAGGGCACTGAAGCTTTCTTT. Translation gives CASSPPQGTEAFF.

This clone was recorded once. The chain has TRBV7-9 and TRBJ2-5; 11 bases are shared with TRBD1. J gave up 3 bases and V 5 bases, and 5 bases lay outside the gene matches. Germline values: CDR1 SEHNR, CDR2 FQNEAQ (reference sequence). The CDR3 runs to 15 residues. For the CDR3, the DNA is TGTGCCAGCAGCCGCGGGACAGGGGGAGAAGAGACCCAGTACTTC. Translated: CASSRGTGGEETQYF.

Turning to this clone: With a much larger clone just one base away, this may be a read error. This chain links TRBV27 with TRBJ2-7; D may be TRBD1 (5 bases). The CDR3 consists of 12 residues. Per germline, CDR1 MNHEY and CDR2 SMNVEV (reference sequence). Deletions cut 5 bases from V and 0 bases from J, with 5 bases between. CDR3 loop: CASSDSSYEQYF. In nucleotides, the CDR3 is TGTGCCAGCAGTGACAGCTCCTACGAGCAGTACTTC.

V usage is TRBV30 and J usage is TRBJ2-3; 10 positions match TRBD2. CDR3 length equals 15 residues. In germline, CDR1 is GTSNPN, CDR2 SVGIG (reference sequence). V shed 6 bases, J shed 1 base, and the junction held 7 bases outside the gene matches. For the CDR3, the DNA is TGTGCCTGCCGGGCCGGGACTAGCGGCACAGATACGCAGTATTTT. As protein: CACRAGTSGTDTQYF.

This clone occurred a few times. The chain employs TRBV28 and TRBJ2-7; tentatively, D is TRBD1 or TRBD2 (5 bases each). V gave up 5 bases and J gave up 11 bases, with 19 bases separating them. There are 13 residues in the CDR3. Looked up from germline, CDR1 is MDHEN and CDR2 is SYDVKM. CDR3 protein: CASSPPGRPGKYF. The CDR3 DNA is TGTGCCAGCAGTCCCCCGGGACGGCCGGGAAAGTACTTC.

V gene TRBV28 combines with J gene TRBJ2-3; a possible D gene is TRBD2 (5 bases). The CDR3 covers 13 residues. Between the trimmed V and J ends, which lost 8 bases and 1 base, there was a span of 10 bases. Germline CDR1 and CDR2: MDHEN and SYDVKM. CDR3 sequence reads: CASLPGGTDTQYF. The CDR3 DNA reads TGTGCCAGCCTCCCCGGGGGCACAGATACGCAGTATTTT.

This clone has only one observation. This chain links TRBV18 with TRBJ2-1; D uncertain. Germline-derived CDR1 and CDR2 are KGHSH and LQKENI. The CDR3 has 13 amino acids. Trimming left V 4 bases short and J 3 bases short, with 7 bases between. CDR3 DNA sequence: TGTGCCAGCTCACAGACGATCTACAATGAGCAGTTCTTC. Encoded protein: CASSQTIYNEQFF.

This clone was seen repeatedly, ten times or more. The chain recombines TRBV19 with TRBJ2-7; D possibly corresponds to TRBD1 (6 bases). The germline V gene has CDR1 LNHDA and CDR2 SQIVND (reference sequence). There are 15 residues in the CDR3. V lost 1 base to trimming and J lost 2 bases, with 12 bases between them. The DNA of the CDR3 is TGTGCCAGTAGTATAGGTAGGGACACTCCCTACGAGCAGTACTTC. Residues: CASSIGRDTPYEQYF.

The chain's CDR3 is CASSTQPSGDTQYF. CDR3 DNA: TGTGCCAGCAGCACCCAGCCCTCGGGCGATACGCAGTATTTT. The genes are TRBV7-9 and TRBJ2-3; D uncertain. Looked up from germline, CDR1 is SEHNR and CDR2 is FQNEAQ (reference sequence). V lost 5 bases to trimming and J lost 6 bases, with 15 bases between them. The length of the CDR3 is 14 residues.

The chain combines TRBV5-5 with TRBJ1-6; possible D gene TRBD1, 6 bases. CDR3 length: 15 residues. The germline gives CDR1 SGHKS, CDR2 YYEKEE (reference sequence). Trimming cost V 4 bases and J 9 bases, with 17 bases left between them. CDR3 DNA sequence: TGTGCCAGCAGCCTCCAAGGGGGAGGGTTTTCACCCCTCCACTTT. Translated: CASSLQGGGFSPLHF.

Only a few counts were recorded for this clone. V is TRBV6-5 and J is TRBJ2-7; D is tentatively TRBD1 or TRBD2 (5 bases each). Germline CDR1 is MNHEY and CDR2 is SVGAGI. This CDR3 comprises 14 residues. Trimming removed 7 bases from V and 5 bases from J, with 18 bases in between. In DNA form, the CDR3 reads TGTGCCAGCACCCGGGACCTGGCCGTCCACGAGCAGTACTTC. This codes for CASTRDLAVHEQYF.

This chain joins TRBV7-6 and TRBJ1-6; no definite D call. The CDR3 is 12 residues long. The germline V gene has CDR1 SGHVS and CDR2 FNYEAQ. Trimming cost V 5 bases and J 7 bases, with 6 bases left between them. In DNA form, the CDR3 reads TGTGCCAGCAGCGTGCCCAATTCACCCCTCCACTTT. Its translation is CASSVPNSPLHF. The full variable domain, with the rest looked up from reference TRBV7-6 and TRBJ1-6, is GAGVSQSPRYKVTKRGQDVALRCDPISGHVSLYWYRQALGQGPEFLTYFNYEAQQDKSGLPNDRFSAERPEGSISTLTIQRTEQRDSAMYRCASSVPNSPLHFGNGTRLTVT.

The chain carries TRBV11-2 and TRBJ2-1, with D perhaps TRBD2 (6 bases). Germline V CDR1 and CDR2: SGHAT, FQNNGV. The CDR3 runs to 16 residues. V lost 5 bases and J 5 bases, leaving 19 bases between the germline ends. CDR3 loop: CASSPPRGMGNNEQFF. The CDR3 region has the DNA TGTGCCAGCAGCCCCCCGCGGGGCATGGGTAACAATGAGCAGTTCTTC.

The J gene is TRBJ2-5, the V gene TRBV28; TRBD2 is a possible D gene (6 bases). This CDR3 comprises 12 residues. The germline V gene has CDR1 MDHEN and CDR2 SYDVKM. The CDR3 DNA is TGTGGCACGCGGGGATTTAGGCCGACCCAGTACTTC. This codes for CGTRGFRPTQYF.

The chain uses TRBV5-4 and TRBJ1-2; TRBD1 matches 8 bases. The V gene end was trimmed by 2 bases and the J gene end by 4 bases; junction bases not matched to a gene: 7. The CDR3 consists of 15 residues. In germline, CDR1 is SGHNT, CDR2 YYREEE (reference sequence). CDR3 loop: CASSLGDTGGYGYTF. Written as DNA, the CDR3 is TGTGCCAGCAGCTTAGGGGACACAGGGGGCTATGGCTACACCTTC.

The V call is TRBV15, the J call TRBJ2-4; D ambiguous. The ends were cut back, 0 bases at V and 11 bases at J, with 5 bases in the middle. The germline V gene has CDR1 LNHNV and CDR2 YYDKDF (reference sequence). This CDR3 spans 11 amino acids. The CDR3 DNA follows: TGTGCCACCAGCAGAGAGGGCTTTCAGTACTTC. Amino acid sequence: CATSREGFQYF.

The rearrangement links TRBV20-1 to TRBJ2-7; D gene ambiguous. CDR1 and CDR2 (germline): DFQATT, SNEGSKA (reference sequence). Trimming shortened V by 4 bases and J by 3 bases, and 7 bases separated the two germline ends. This CDR3 has 11 amino acids. CDR3 residues: CSATPRYEQYF. CDR3 DNA: TGCAGTGCTACCCCCCGCTACGAGCAGTACTTC.

CDR3 nucleotides: TGTGCCAGCAGCTTAAACTACGACACTGAAGCTTTCTTT. Encoded protein: CASSLNYDTEAFF. The chain carries TRBV7-3 and TRBJ1-1; D uncertain. This CDR3 is 13 amino acids long. Trimming removed 1 base from V and 3 bases from J, with 6 bases in between. Per germline, CDR1 SGHTA and CDR2 FQGTGA.

This clone was detected a few times. CDR3 coding DNA: TGTGCCAGCCGGGAGGGGCGGGGGGGCAATCAGCCCCAGCATTTT. This translates into CASREGRGGNQPQHF. The chain uses TRBV6-6 and TRBJ1-5, with D possibly TRBD1 on 5 matching bases. This CDR3 region has 15 residues. V lost 8 bases, J lost 2 bases, and 16 bases lay in between. The germline gives CDR1 MNHNY, CDR2 SVGAGI (reference sequence).

The V call is TRBV2, the J call TRBJ2-3; TRBD2 agrees at 8 bases. The V segment lost 4 bases and the J segment 4 bases; nucleotides outside the gene matches: 4. This CDR3 is built from 14 residues. Germline V CDR1 and CDR2: SNHLY, FYNNEI. Here the CDR3 reads CASSGAGVADTQYF. As DNA, the CDR3 is TGTGCCAGCAGTGGAGCGGGAGTCGCAGATACGCAGTATTTT.

The chain recombines TRBV7-3 with TRBJ1-1; a weak D match, TRBD1 (6 bases). From germline, CDR1 is SGHTA and CDR2 FQGTGA. Trimming removed 5 bases at V and 1 base at J, with 11 bases between. The CDR3 is made up of 14 amino acids. The DNA of the CDR3 is TGTGCCAGCAGCCAACAGGGAGGGAACACTGAAGCTTTCTTT. It is translated as CASSQQGGNTEAFF. Full variable domain (rest looked up from reference TRBV7-3 and TRBJ1-1): GAGVSQTPSNKVTEKGKYVELRCDPISGHTALYWYRQSLGQGPEFLIYFQGTGAADDSGLPNDRFFAVRPEGSVSTLKIQRTERGDSAVYLCASSQQGGNTEAFFGQGTRLTVV.

The rearrangement links TRBV27 to TRBJ2-3; 7 positions match TRBD2. Germline V gene sequence: CDR1 MNHEY, CDR2 SMNVEV (reference sequence). V lost 3 bases to trimming and J lost 0 bases; unmatched junction nucleotides: 3. The CDR3 loop spans 15 amino acids. The CDR3 protein is CASSLGGTSTDTQYF. The DNA of the CDR3 is TGTGCCAGCAGTTTGGGAGGGACTAGCACAGATACGCAGTATTTT.

The genes are TRBV5-5 and TRBJ1-5; D remains unclear. CDR1 is SGHKS and CDR2 is YYEKEE in the germline V gene (reference sequence). V was cut by 4 bases and J by 4 bases, with 15 bases left in between. This CDR3 is built from 15 residues. CDR3 sequence reads: CASSRAGKANQPQHF. In DNA, the CDR3 is TGTGCCAGCAGCCGGGCGGGCAAGGCAAATCAGCCCCAGCATTTT.

This chain connects TRBV19 to TRBJ2-5; 9 nucleotides line up with TRBD1. V dropped 5 bases and J dropped 5; count of bases not matched to a gene: 9. Germline CDR1 and CDR2: LNHDA and SQIVND (reference sequence). The CDR3 is 15 amino acids. The CDR3: CASSPRTGAGETQYF. The CDR3 DNA follows: TGTGCCAGTAGTCCTCGGACAGGGGCAGGGGAGACCCAGTACTTC.

The V gene is TRBV7-3, the J gene TRBJ2-1, with a tentative D call TRBD2 (6 bases). Germline V gene data show CDR1 as SGHTA and CDR2 as FQGTGA. V was shortened by 5 bases and J by 3 bases, with 14 bases between the two germline ends. There are 15 residues in the CDR3. The CDR3 here is CASSLPGVFYNEQFF. CDR3 bases: TGTGCCAGCAGCCTCCCGGGGGTGTTCTACAATGAGCAGTTCTTC.

About this clone itself: Other DNA sequences in the same sample also yield this CDR3. The chain couples TRBV7-3 to TRBJ2-2; TRBD2 aligns across 7 bases. V shed 5 bases, J shed 5 bases, and the junction held 5 bases outside the gene matches. Germline V gene data show CDR1 as SGHTA and CDR2 as FQGTGA. The CDR3 totals 14 residues. The CDR3 region has the DNA TGTGCCAGCAGCCCGGGGGGACGGACCGGGGAGCTGTTTTTT. This encodes CASSPGGRTGELFF.